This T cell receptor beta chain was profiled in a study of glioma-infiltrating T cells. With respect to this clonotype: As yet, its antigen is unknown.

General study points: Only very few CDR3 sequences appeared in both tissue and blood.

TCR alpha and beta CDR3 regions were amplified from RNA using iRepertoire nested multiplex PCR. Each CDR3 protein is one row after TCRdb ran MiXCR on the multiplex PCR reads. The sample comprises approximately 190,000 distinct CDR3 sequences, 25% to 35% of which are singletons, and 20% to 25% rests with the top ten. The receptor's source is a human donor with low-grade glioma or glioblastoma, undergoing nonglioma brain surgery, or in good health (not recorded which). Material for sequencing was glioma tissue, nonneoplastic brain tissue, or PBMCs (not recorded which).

The CDR3 region is CASSLSTRYTEAFF. The CDR3 coding sequence is TGCGCCAGCAGCCTGTCGACTCGCTACACTGAAGCTTTCTTT. The rearrangement links TRBV5-1 to TRBJ1-1; D call uncertain. Trimming cost V 4 bases and J 3 bases, with 13 bases left between them. This CDR3 region has 14 residues. Germline V lookup: CDR1 SGHRS, CDR2 YFSETQ.